The rows below give T cell receptor beta chains drawn from one sample of a study of T-cell reconstitution after alpha-beta-depleted transplantation in children. TCRdb ran MiXCR on the PCR reads and lists one entry per CDR3 protein. Of about 580,000 distinct CDR3 sequences listed, about 21% are singletons. The source material was PBMCs, mostly from graft donor cells, sampled 360 days after TCRalphabeta/CD19-depleted stem cell transplant. The receptors come from a boy in the first two years of life who had a stem cell transplant for acute myeloid leukemia, so the T cells may come from the graft donor. CDR3s include the opening cysteine and the closing phenylalanine or tryptophan. Each record gives: J gene, D gene, V gene, clone size, CDR3 DNA, CDR3 protein. A D gene is named only where the DNA matches it firmly. Size is stated for part of the rows, as once, few or many counts, or as a class when the clone is expanded.

TRBJ2-1	TRBD2	TRBV7-2	.	TGTGCCAGCAGCTTAGGGTTTAGCGGGGGTTCCTACAATGAGCAGTTCTTC	CASSLGFSGGSYNEQFF
TRBJ2-5	.	TRBV5-1	few	TGCGCCAGCAGCTTACAGGCACCAGAGACCCAGTACTTC	CASSLQAPETQYF
TRBJ2-1	.	TRBV12-3/TRBV12-4	many	TGTGCCAGCAACCCGGGAGAGGTATTTTCGGTGAATGAGCAGTTCTTC	CASNPGEVFSVNEQFF
TRBJ2-7	TRBD2	TRBV12-3/TRBV12-4	many	TGTGCCAGCAGTTTGACTAGCGCCTACGAGCAGTACTTC	CASSLTSAYEQYF
TRBJ1-1	.	TRBV20-1	.	TGCAGTGCTAGAGATCCGGGGGGTAACACTGAAGCTTTCTTT	CSARDPGGNTEAFF
TRBJ2-2	TRBD1	TRBV30	.	TGTGCCTGGAAAAGACAGGGGCACACCGGGGAGCTGTTTTTT	CAWKRQGHTGELFF
TRBJ2-1	.	TRBV20-1	few	TGCAGTGCTAGAGCGGAGACTTCCCCGCGAAAGTACAATGAGCAGTTCTTC	CSARAETSPRKYNEQFF
TRBJ1-1	.	TRBV12-3/TRBV12-4	.	TGTGCCAGCAGTTTGGTCCCACCCGACACAAGGGTGGCTTTCTTT	CASSLVPPDTRVAFF
TRBJ2-1	TRBD2	TRBV9	many	TGTGCCAGCAGCGTAGATAGCGGGGGGTACAATGAGCAGTTCTTC	CASSVDSGGYNEQFF
TRBJ2-3	.	TRBV7-9	.	TGTGCCAGCAGCCTCCGACAGGCAGAAAAAGATACGCAGTATTTT	CASSLRQAEKDTQYF
TRBJ2-1	.	TRBV12-3/TRBV12-4	few	TGTGCCAGCAGCCCCCCAGAGTACAATGAGCAGTTCTTC	CASSPPEYNEQFF
TRBJ1-1	.	TRBV6-2/TRBV6-3	.	TGTGCCAGCTGTTACTCGAGAAGGGGATCAGCTTTCTTT	CASCYSRRGSAFF
TRBJ1-3	TRBD1	TRBV7-9	.	TGTGCCAGCAGGCCTAGGACAGGGCCCGGAAACACCATATATTTT	CASRPRTGPGNTIYF
TRBJ2-1	.	TRBV7-2	many	TGTGCCAGCAGCTTAGAGTTAGGGGGTCACAATGAGCAGTTCTTC	CASSLELGGHNEQFF
TRBJ1-1	.	TRBV7-2	few	TGTGCCAGCAGCTTAGTGGGGGTAGCTTTCTTT	CASSLVGVAFF
TRBJ2-3	.	TRBV15	few	TGTGCCACCACCCCCGGGCGGGTGCCTAGCACAGATACGCAGTATTTT	CATTPGRVPSTDTQYF
TRBJ2-3	TRBD1	TRBV29-1	few	TGCAGCGTTAGGCCAGGGGGCACGACAGATACGCAGTATTTT	CSVRPGGTTDTQYF
TRBJ2-7	.	TRBV7-9	.	TGTGCCAGCAGCTTATTTTCAGACTACGAGCAGTACTTC	CASSLFSDYEQYF
TRBJ2-4	.	TRBV20-1	.	TGCAGTGCTAGAGCCTTCAACCAGTGGGCCAAAAACATTCAGTACTTC	CSARAFNQWAKNIQYF
TRBJ1-1	.	TRBV2	.	TGTGCCAGCAGGGACTGGGCGATGAGCACTGAAGCTTTCTTT	CASRDWAMSTEAFF
TRBJ2-1	.	TRBV28	many	TGTGCCAGCAGTTTAAGGGCAGGGGCCTCGAGCTCCTACAATGAGCAGTTCTTC	CASSLRAGASSSYNEQFF
TRBJ2-1	TRBD1	TRBV18	few	TGTGCCAGCTCACCACGGACAGGGATGGTCGATGAGCAGTTCTTC	CASSPRTGMVDEQFF
TRBJ2-4	TRBD2	TRBV20-1	.	TGCAGTGCTAGTGGGAGGGAAGACCTTCAGTACTTC	CSASGREDLQYF
TRBJ2-1	TRBD2	TRBV5-1	.	TGCGCCAGCAGCCCTTTACTTGGGCGCCCCTCTAGCGGGGGGGCCGACAATGAGCAGTTCTTC	CASSPLLGRPSSGGADNEQFF
TRBJ2-1	TRBD1	TRBV20-1	few	TGCAGTGCTAATTGGGACAGGGGGCCAAATAATGAGCAGTTCTTC	CSANWDRGPNNEQFF
TRBJ2-5	.	TRBV28	many	TGTGCCAGCAGTATCCACCGGGACCGCTGGCTGAAGACCCAGTACTTC	CASSIHRDRWLKTQYF
TRBJ1-1	.	TRBV25-1	.	TGTGCCAGCAGTGATCAGTGGAAAGCTTTCTTT	CASSDQWKAFF
TRBJ2-1	TRBD1	TRBV15	.	TGTGCCACCAGCGGTAGACAGGGTACCAACAATGAGCAGTTCTTC	CATSGRQGTNNEQFF
TRBJ2-5	.	TRBV2	.	TGTGCCAGTCGGGTGAGCCCGAAGGAGACCCAGTACTTC	CASRVSPKETQYF
TRBJ1-5	.	TRBV10-1	.	TGCGCCAGCAGTGAGTCCAGTAGCAATCAGCCCCAGCATTTT	CASSESSSNQPQHF
TRBJ2-2	.	TRBV5-1	many	TGCGCCAGCAGCTGGGCGAGAGACACCGGGGAGCTGTTTTTT	CASSWARDTGELFF
TRBJ2-7	TRBD1	TRBV6-2/TRBV6-3	few	TGTGCCAGCAGTTACTCGTGGACAGGTAGCCTCTACGAGCAGTACTTC	CASSYSWTGSLYEQYF
TRBJ2-5	.	TRBV28	.	TGTGCCAGCACCTCTGTCGGGTTTGTGGAGACCCAGTACTTC	CASTSVGFVETQYF
TRBJ1-1	.	TRBV7-2	few	TGTGCCAGCAGCTTAGCGGGGCAGGGGATCATGAACACTGAAGCTTTCTTT	CASSLAGQGIMNTEAFF
TRBJ2-2	.	TRBV12-3/TRBV12-4	.	TGTGCCAGTACCGTTACGAGAACCGGGGAGCTGTTTTTT	CASTVTRTGELFF
TRBJ1-1	.	TRBV4-1	few	TGCGCCAGCAGCTCCCTGGCAGGCGATAACACTGAAGCTTTCTTT	CASSSLAGDNTEAFF
TRBJ2-1	TRBD2	TRBV6-1	once	TGTGCCAGCAGACCCCTAGCGGGGGACTACAATGAGCAGTTCTTC	CASRPLAGDYNEQFF
TRBJ2-3	TRBD2	TRBV12-3/TRBV12-4	few	TGTGCCAGCAGTTTGGCGGGGGACCCGGGTGATACGCAGTATTTT	CASSLAGDPGDTQYF
TRBJ2-3	TRBD2	TRBV7-3	.	TGTGCCAGCAGCTTACGGGGGGGGGAAGGACGAGATACGCAGTATTTT	CASSLRGGEGRDTQYF
TRBJ2-4	TRBD1	TRBV6-5	.	TGTGCCAGCAGTTACTCCCCCGGGACAGGGAAAAACATTCAGTACTTC	CASSYSPGTGKNIQYF
TRBJ1-5	.	TRBV5-1	many	TGCGCCAGCAGCTTGGATATGAATCAGCCCCAGCATTTT	CASSLDMNQPQHF
TRBJ1-5	TRBD1	TRBV6-1	few	TGTGCCAGCGGACAGGGTCTCAATCAGCCCCAGCATTTT	CASGQGLNQPQHF
TRBJ1-2	.	TRBV10-3	many	TGTGCCATCAGTGACCAGATCAACTATGGCTACACCTTC	CAISDQINYGYTF
TRBJ2-1	TRBD1	TRBV29-1	many	TGCAGCGTTGAACGGACAGGGTTAATCAATGAGCAGTTCTTC	CSVERTGLINEQFF
TRBJ2-5	.	TRBV12-5	.	TGTGCTAGTGGTTTGGGGACTTTACAAGAGACCCAGTACTTC	CASGLGTLQETQYF
TRBJ2-1	TRBD2	TRBV7-9	.	TGTGCCAGCAGCTTACCCACTAGCGGGGACAATGAGCAGTTCTTC	CASSLPTSGDNEQFF
TRBJ2-5	TRBD2	TRBV11-3	many	TGTGCCAGCAGCTTAATTCTCCTAGCGGGCGAGACCCAGTACTTC	CASSLILLAGETQYF
TRBJ1-1	.	TRBV20-1	many	TGCAGTGTCCTAGGCGATACTGAAGCTTTCTTT	CSVLGDTEAFF
TRBJ2-2	.	TRBV12-3/TRBV12-4	.	TGTGCCAGCAGTTTAACCATCTCGCGAAGGATCGGGGAGCTGTTTTTT	CASSLTISRRIGELFF
TRBJ1-5	.	TRBV29-1	few	TGCAGCGTTGGGGGGGGGCCCAATCAGCCCCAGCATTTT	CSVGGGPNQPQHF
TRBJ2-1	.	TRBV3-1	.	TGTGCCAGCAGCCAGGTACTAGCAGTCCACAATGAGCAGTTCTTC	CASSQVLAVHNEQFF
TRBJ2-3	.	TRBV29-1	many	TGCAGCGGTGCTGGTGGCGGGGGCACAGATACGCAGTATTTT	CSGAGGGGTDTQYF
TRBJ1-1	.	TRBV12-3/TRBV12-4	few	TGTGCCAGCAGCGCGGCAGGGGAGAGCACTGAAGCTTTCTTT	CASSAAGESTEAFF
TRBJ2-1	TRBD2	TRBV7-3	few	TGTGCCAGCAGCCCCGGACTAGCGGGGACTACACATGAGCAGTTCTTC	CASSPGLAGTTHEQFF
TRBJ2-5	TRBD2	TRBV20-1	few	TGCAGTGCTAGCGGGGGGGCCCCAGAGACCCAGTACTTC	CSASGGAPETQYF
TRBJ1-5	.	TRBV20-1	.	TGCTGGGCTAGAGCTCGGGCCTTTTACACCCAAGGGAATCAGCCCCAGCATTTT	CWARARAFYTQGNQPQHF
TRBJ1-1	.	TRBV5-1	.	TGCGCCAGCAGGGACGATTACACTGAAGCTTTCTTT	CASRDDYTEAFF
TRBJ1-2	TRBD1	TRBV5-1	.	TGCGCCAGCAGCTTGTTGGCAGGGGGTAACTATGGCTACACCTTC	CASSLLAGGNYGYTF
TRBJ1-5	TRBD1	TRBV15	few	TGTGCCACCAGCAGAGATCGGACAGGGAGGCAGCCCCAGCATTTT	CATSRDRTGRQPQHF